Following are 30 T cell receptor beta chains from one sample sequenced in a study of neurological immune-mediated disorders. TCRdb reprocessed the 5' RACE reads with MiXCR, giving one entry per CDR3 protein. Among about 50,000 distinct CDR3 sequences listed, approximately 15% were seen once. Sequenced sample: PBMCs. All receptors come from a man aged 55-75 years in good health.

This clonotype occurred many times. The CDR3 nucleotides read TGTGCCACCAGTGATTTGGCGGCGACCGCCTACAATGAGCAGTTCTTC. The encoded protein is CATSDLAATAYNEQFF. The gene calls are TRBV24-1 and TRBJ2-1; D is ambiguous. Germline V CDR1 and CDR2: KGHDR, SFDVKD. Trimming cost V 0 bases and J 2 bases, with 10 bases left between them. CDR3 length: 16 amino acids.

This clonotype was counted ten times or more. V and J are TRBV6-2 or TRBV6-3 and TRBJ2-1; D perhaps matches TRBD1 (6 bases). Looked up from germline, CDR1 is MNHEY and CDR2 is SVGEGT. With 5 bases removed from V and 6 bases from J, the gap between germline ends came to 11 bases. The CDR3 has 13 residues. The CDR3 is CASSLRTVNEQFF. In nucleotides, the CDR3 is TGTGCCAGCAGTCTTAGGACAGTCAATGAGCAGTTCTTC.

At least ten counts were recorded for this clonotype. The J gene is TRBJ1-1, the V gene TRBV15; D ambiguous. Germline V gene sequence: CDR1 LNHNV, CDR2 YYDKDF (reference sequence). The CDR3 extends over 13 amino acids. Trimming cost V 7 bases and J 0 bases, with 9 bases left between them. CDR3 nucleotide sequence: TGTGCCACCACCCGGGCTTTGAACACTGAAGCTTTCTTT. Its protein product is CATTRALNTEAFF.

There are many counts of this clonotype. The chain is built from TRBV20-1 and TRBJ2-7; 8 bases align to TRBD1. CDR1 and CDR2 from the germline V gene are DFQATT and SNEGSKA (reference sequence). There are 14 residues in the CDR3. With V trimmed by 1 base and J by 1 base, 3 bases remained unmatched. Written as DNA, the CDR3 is TGCAGTGCTAGAGGACAGGGGATTTCCTACGAGCAGTACTTC. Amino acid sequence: CSARGQGISYEQYF.

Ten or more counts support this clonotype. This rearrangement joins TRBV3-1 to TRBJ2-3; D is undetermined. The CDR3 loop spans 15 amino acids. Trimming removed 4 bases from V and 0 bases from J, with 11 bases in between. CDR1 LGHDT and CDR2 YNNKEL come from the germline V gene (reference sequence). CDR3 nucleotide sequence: TGTGCCAGCAGCCGTAGCCCCATAAGCACAGATACGCAGTATTTT. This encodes CASSRSPISTDTQYF.

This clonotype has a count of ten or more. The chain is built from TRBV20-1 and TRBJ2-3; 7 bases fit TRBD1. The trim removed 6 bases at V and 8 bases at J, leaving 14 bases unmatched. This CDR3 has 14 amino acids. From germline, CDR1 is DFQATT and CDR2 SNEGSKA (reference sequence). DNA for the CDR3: TGCAGTGCAGCCCGGGACAGTCAAAAAGTTACGCAGTATTTT. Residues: CSAARDSQKVTQYF.

The CDR3 sequence is CASSDSDITEAFF. The CDR3 DNA reads TGTGCCAGCAGTGACTCGGACATCACTGAAGCTTTCTTT. This chain uses TRBV6-1 with TRBJ1-1, with D possibly matching TRBD1 (5 bases). CDR1 is MNHNS and CDR2 is SASEGT in the germline V gene. Trimming stripped 3 bases from V and 4 bases from J, with 9 bases between. The CDR3 is 13 amino acids.

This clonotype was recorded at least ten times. CDR3: CASSQVGWTSGNEQFF. CDR3 in DNA: TGTGCCAGCAGCCAAGTGGGGTGGACTAGCGGAAATGAGCAGTTCTTC. The chain has TRBV14 and TRBJ2-1, with 10 positions matching TRBD2. The ends lost 1 base at V and 7 bases at J; junction bases unmatched: 7. The CDR3 length is 16 residues. CDR1 is SGHDN, CDR2 FVKESK, per germline.

CDR3 loop: CATSDDSHGGQFF. The CDR3 coding sequence is TGTGCCACCAGTGATGACTCTCACGGTGGGCAGTTCTTC. The gene calls are TRBV24-1 and TRBJ2-1; D is uncertain. CDR3 size: 13 residues. In germline, CDR1 is KGHDR, CDR2 SFDVKD. The V end lost 3 bases, the J end lost 12 bases, and 14 bases lay between the germline ends.

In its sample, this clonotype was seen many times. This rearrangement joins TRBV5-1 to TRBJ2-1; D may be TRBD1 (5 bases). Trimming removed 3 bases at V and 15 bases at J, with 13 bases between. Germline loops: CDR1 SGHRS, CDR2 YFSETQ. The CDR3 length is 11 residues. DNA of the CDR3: TGCGCCAGCAGCTCGGACACGGTATCGTTCTTC. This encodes CASSSDTVSFF.

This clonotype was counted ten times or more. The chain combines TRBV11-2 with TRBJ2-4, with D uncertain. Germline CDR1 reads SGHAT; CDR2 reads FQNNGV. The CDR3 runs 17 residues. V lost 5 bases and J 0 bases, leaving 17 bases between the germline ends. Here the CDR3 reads CASSDDGVSLAKNIQYF. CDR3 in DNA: TGTGCCAGCAGCGACGACGGCGTATCTCTAGCCAAAAACATTCAGTACTTC. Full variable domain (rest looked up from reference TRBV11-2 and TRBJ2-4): EAGVAQSPRYKIIEKRQSVAFWCNPISGHATLYWYQQILGQGPKLLIQFQNNGVVDDSQLPKDRFSAERLKGVDSTLKIQPAKLEDSAVYLCASSDDGVSLAKNIQYFGAGTRLSVL.

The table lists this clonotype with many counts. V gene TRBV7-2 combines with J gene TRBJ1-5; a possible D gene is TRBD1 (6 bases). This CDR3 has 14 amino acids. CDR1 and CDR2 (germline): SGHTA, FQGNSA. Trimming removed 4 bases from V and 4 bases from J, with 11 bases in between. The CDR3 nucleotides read TGTGCCAGCAGCTCCCCGACAGGTAATCAGCCCCAGCATTTT. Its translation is CASSSPTGNQPQHF.

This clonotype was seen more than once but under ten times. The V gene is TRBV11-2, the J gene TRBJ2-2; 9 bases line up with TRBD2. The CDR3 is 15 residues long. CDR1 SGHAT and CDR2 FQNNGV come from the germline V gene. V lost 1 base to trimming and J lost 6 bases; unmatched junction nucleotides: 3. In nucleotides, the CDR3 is TGTGCCAGCAGCTTAGTCTTAGCGGGAGCCGGGGAGCTGTTTTTT. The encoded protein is CASSLVLAGAGELFF.

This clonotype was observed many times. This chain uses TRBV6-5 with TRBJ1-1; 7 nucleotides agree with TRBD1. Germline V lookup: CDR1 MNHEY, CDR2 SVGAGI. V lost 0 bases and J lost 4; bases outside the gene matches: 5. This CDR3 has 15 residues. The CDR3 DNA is TGTGCCAGCAGTTACTCGAACGCAGGGGGCACTGAAGCTTTCTTT. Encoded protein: CASSYSNAGGTEAFF.

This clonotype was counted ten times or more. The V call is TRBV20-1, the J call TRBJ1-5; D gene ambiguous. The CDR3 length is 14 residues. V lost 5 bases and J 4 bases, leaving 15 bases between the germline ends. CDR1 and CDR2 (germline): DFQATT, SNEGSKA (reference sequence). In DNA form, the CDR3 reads TGCAGTGCTGAGGGCGACATGCTGAATCAGCCCCAGCATTTT. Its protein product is CSAEGDMLNQPQHF.

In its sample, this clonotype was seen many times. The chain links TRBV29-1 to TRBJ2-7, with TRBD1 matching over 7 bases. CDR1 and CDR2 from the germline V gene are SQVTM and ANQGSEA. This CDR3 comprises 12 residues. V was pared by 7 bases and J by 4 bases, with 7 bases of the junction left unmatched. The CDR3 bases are TGCAGCGCAGGGACAGATGGGTACGAGCAGTACTTC. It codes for CSAGTDGYEQYF.

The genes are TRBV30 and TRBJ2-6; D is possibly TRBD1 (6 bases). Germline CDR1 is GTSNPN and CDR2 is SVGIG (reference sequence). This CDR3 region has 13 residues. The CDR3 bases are TGTGCACACAGGGTTAGTGGGGCCAACGTCCTGACTTTC. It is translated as CAHRVSGANVLTF.

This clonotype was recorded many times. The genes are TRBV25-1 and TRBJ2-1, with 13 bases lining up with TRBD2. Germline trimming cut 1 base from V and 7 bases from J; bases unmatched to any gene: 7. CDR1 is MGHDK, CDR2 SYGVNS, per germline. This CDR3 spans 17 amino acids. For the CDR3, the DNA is TGTGCCAGCAGTGAATCGGGGGGACTAGCGGGAAAGAATGAGCAGTTCTTC. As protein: CASSESGGLAGKNEQFF. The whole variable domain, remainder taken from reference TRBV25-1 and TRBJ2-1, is EADIYQTPRYLVIGTGKKITLECSQTMGHDKMYWYQQDPGMELHLIHYSYGVNSTEKGDLSSESTVSRIRTEHFPLTLESARPSHTSQYLCASSESGGLAGKNEQFFGPGTRLTVL.

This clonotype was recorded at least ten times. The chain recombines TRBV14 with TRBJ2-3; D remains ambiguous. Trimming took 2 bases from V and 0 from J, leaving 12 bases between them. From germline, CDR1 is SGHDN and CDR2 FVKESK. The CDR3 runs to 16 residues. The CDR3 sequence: CASSQNVGTSTDTQYF. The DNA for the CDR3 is TGTGCCAGCAGCCAAAACGTAGGCACCAGCACAGATACGCAGTATTTT.

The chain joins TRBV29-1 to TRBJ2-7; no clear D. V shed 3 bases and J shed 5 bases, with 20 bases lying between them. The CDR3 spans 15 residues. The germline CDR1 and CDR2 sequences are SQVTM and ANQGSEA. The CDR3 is CSVDPLTGRPHEQYF. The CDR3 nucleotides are TGCAGCGTTGACCCCCTGACCGGCAGGCCCCACGAGCAGTACTTC.

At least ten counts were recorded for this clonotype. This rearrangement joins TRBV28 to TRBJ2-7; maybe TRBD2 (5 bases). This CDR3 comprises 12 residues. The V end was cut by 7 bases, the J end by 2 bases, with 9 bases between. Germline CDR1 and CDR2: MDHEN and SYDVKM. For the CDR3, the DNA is TGTGCCAGCACTGGAGGTACCTACGAGCAGTACTTC. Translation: CASTGGTYEQYF.

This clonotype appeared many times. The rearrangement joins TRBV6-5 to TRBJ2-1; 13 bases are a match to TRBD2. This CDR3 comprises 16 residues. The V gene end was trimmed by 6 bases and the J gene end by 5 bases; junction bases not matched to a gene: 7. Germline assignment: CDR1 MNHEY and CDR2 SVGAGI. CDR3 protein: CASSRLTSGGNNEQFF. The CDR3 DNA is TGTGCCAGCAGCAGACTGACTAGCGGGGGGAACAATGAGCAGTTCTTC.

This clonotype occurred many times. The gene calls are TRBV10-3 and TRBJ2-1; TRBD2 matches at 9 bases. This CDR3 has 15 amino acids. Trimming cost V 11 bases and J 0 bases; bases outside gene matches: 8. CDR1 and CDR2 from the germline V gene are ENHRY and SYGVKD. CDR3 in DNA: TGTGCCGTCACGGTGCGGGAGGGCTCCTACAATGAGCAGTTCTTC. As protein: CAVTVREGSYNEQFF.

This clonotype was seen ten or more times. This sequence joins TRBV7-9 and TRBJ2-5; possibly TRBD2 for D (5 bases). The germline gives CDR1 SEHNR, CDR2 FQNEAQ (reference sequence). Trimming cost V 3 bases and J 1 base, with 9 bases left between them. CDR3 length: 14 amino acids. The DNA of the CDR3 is TGTGCCAGCAGCTTTGAGGGATTCCAAGAGACCCAGTACTTC. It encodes CASSFEGFQETQYF.

The CDR3 spells CASSRGRSITDTQYF. The CDR3 DNA follows: TGTGCCAGCAGCCGGGGGCGGAGCATCACAGATACGCAGTATTTT. The chain joins TRBV7-9 to TRBJ2-3, with D perhaps matching TRBD1 or TRBD2 (6 bases each). V was pared by 5 bases and J by 2 bases, with 14 bases between. CDR3 length: 15 amino acids. Germline values: CDR1 SEHNR, CDR2 FQNEAQ (reference sequence).

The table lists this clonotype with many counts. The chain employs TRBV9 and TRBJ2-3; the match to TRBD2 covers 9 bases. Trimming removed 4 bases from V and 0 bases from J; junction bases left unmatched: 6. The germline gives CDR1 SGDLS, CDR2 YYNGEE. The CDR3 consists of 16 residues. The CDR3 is CASSSPSGTSTDTQYF. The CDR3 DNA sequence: TGTGCCAGCAGCTCCCCTAGCGGGACTAGCACAGATACGCAGTATTTT. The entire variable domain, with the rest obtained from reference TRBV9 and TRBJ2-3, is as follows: DSGVTQTPKHLITATGQRVTLRCSPRSGDLSVYWYQQSLDQGLQFLIQYYNGEERAKGNILERFSAQQFPDLHSELNLSSLELGDSALYFCASSSPSGTSTDTQYFGPGTRLTVL.

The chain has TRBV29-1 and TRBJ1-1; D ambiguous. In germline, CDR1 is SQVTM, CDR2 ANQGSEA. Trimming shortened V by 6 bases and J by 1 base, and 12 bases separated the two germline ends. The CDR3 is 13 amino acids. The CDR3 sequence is CSVTGPENTEAFF. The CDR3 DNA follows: TGCAGCGTCACCGGGCCAGAGAACACTGAAGCTTTCTTT.

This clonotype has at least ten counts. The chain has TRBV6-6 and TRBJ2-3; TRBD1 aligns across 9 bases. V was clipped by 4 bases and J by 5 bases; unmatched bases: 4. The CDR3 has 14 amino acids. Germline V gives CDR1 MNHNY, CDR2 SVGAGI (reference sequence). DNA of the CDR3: TGTGCCAGCAGTTCCCCGGACAGGGGAGATACGCAGTATTTT. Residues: CASSSPDRGDTQYF.

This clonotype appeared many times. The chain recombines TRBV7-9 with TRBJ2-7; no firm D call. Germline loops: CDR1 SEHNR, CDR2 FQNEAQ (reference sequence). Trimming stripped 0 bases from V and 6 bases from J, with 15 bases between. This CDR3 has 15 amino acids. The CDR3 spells CASSLASASSREQYF. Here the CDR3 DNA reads TGTGCCAGCAGCTTAGCGTCGGCATCGTCGCGCGAGCAGTACTTC.

In DNA form, the CDR3 reads TGTGCCAGCAGCTTTTATTATGACAGGGGGCACACCGGGGAGCTGTTTTTT. It specifies CASSFYYDRGHTGELFF. The chain has TRBV11-2 and TRBJ2-2; TRBD1 agrees at 10 bases. The germline gives CDR1 SGHAT, CDR2 FQNNGV. The CDR3 runs to 17 residues. V was pared by 3 bases and J by 3 bases, with 7 bases of the junction left unmatched. Complete variable domain (other parts from reference TRBV11-2 and TRBJ2-2): EAGVAQSPRYKIIEKRQSVAFWCNPISGHATLYWYQQILGQGPKLLIQFQNNGVVDDSQLPKDRFSAERLKGVDSTLKIQPAKLEDSAVYLCASSFYYDRGHTGELFFGEGSRLTVL.